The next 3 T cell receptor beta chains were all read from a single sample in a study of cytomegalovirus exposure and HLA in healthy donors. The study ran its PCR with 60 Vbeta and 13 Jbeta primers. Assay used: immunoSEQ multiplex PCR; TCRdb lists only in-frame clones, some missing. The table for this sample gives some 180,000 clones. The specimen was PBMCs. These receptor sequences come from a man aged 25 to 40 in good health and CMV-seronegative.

The CDR3 spells CSVEGTGADTEAFF. DNA of the CDR3: TGCAGCGTTGAAGGGACAGGAGCGGACACTGAAGCTTTCTTT. This chain connects TRBV29-1 to TRBJ1-1; 7 nucleotides align to TRBD1. The CDR3 sequence is 14 residues long. V dropped 1 base and J dropped 3; count of bases not matched to a gene: 5. CDR1 and CDR2 from the germline V gene are SQVTM and ANQGSEA.

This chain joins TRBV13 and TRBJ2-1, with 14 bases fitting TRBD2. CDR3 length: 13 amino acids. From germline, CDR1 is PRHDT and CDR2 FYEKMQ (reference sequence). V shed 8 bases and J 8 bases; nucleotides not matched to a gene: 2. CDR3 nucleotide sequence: TGTGCCAGCTCGACTAGCGGGAGGGATGAGCAGTTCTTC. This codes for CASSTSGRDEQFF.

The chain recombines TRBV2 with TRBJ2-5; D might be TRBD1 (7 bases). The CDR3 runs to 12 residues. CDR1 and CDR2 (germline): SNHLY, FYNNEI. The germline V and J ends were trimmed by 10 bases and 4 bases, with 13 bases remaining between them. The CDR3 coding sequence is TGTGCCACCCACAGGGGAGGAGAGACCCAGTACTTC. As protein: CATHRGGETQYF.